A selection of T cell receptor beta chains follows, all from one sample in a study of T cells in Graves' hyperthyroidism and ophthalmopathy. One entry per CDR3 protein, called by TCRdb with MiXCR from the multiplex PCR reads. This table holds about 410,000 distinct CDR3 sequences, roughly 14% found once. The sequenced material came from blood. All receptors come from a man aged 18 to 30 with Graves' ophthalmopathy. The CDR3 runs from the conserved cysteine through the conserved F or W. Each record gives: J gene, V gene, D gene, CDR3 protein. D genes are given only for firm matches.

>TRBJ2-1|TRBV2|.
CASSGLGNEQFF
>TRBJ2-3|TRBV15|TRBD1
CATSKLPRGGGTGEYF
>TRBJ2-1|TRBV20-1|.
CSASASNEQFF
>TRBJ2-2|TRBV7-9|.
CASSFVLNTGELFF
>TRBJ2-5|TRBV14|.
CASSTGTQETQYF
>TRBJ1-5|TRBV20-1|.
CSAGTTADQPQHF
>TRBJ2-2|TRBV6-1|.
CASSEVGPNTGELFF
>TRBJ2-5|TRBV7-2|.
CASSLDRTTGTQYF
>TRBJ1-1|TRBV18|TRBD1
CASSPGQGMNTEAFF
>TRBJ2-1|TRBV9|.
CASSVEGKGPYNEQFF
>TRBJ1-4|TRBV4-1|TRBD1
CASSRYRGSNEKLFF
>TRBJ2-1|TRBV7-6|.
CASSLEYHHNEQFF
>TRBJ2-2|TRBV9|.
CASSVGYSGIDTGELFF
>TRBJ2-7|TRBV19|.
CASSIGEVGTYEQYF
>TRBJ2-1|TRBV5-4|TRBD1
CASSLGGTGGNEQFF
>TRBJ1-1|TRBV18|.
CASSPQGLNTEAFF
>TRBJ1-4|TRBV11-2|.
CASSLFEKLFF
>TRBJ2-5|TRBV2|.
CASSGLRYQETQYF
>TRBJ2-1|TRBV19|.
CASTDAHNEQFF
>TRBJ2-1|TRBV7-2|.
CASSPDSSYNEQFF
>TRBJ2-2|TRBV9|.
CASSVGGTAGGELFF
>TRBJ2-5|TRBV9|TRBD2
CASSAGTSNQETQYF
>TRBJ1-1|TRBV6-2/TRBV6-3|.
CASSYYRTGNTEAFF
>TRBJ1-1|TRBV6-2/TRBV6-3|.
CASSYSWQRNTEAFF
>TRBJ2-3|TRBV5-1|.
CASSSSPQQDTQYF
>TRBJ2-1|TRBV27|TRBD2
CASSSGRLAGVNEQFF
>TRBJ2-2|TRBV20-1|TRBD1
CSASGTENTGELFF